The TCR beta chain described here comes from a study of T-cell memory formation after mild COVID-19. The study, taken as a whole, reports: Balance between CD4 and CD8 was seen in clones contracting day 15 to 85, and a CD4+ lean was seen in later expanders. Detection of some responders pre-infection suggested pre-existing cross-reactive memory T cells participated. Shrinking CD4+ clones resided mostly in CM and EM, and CD8+ ones in EMRA.

In its sample, this clonotype was seen a few times. Its cognate antigen is unknown. TCRdb ran MiXCR on the 5' RACE reads and lists one entry per CDR3 protein. The sample has just under 550,000 distinct CDR3 sequences; 20% are singletons. The source material was PBMCs or a T cell subset sorted from them (not recorded which). This receptor was taken from an adult woman who had mild COVID-19 (a few samples of this study predate the infection). Cell type and time point are not known.

The CDR3 reads CASNSRTHNEQFF. The CDR3 region has the DNA TGCGCCAGCAATAGTAGGACCCACAATGAGCAGTTCTTC. This chain links TRBV5-1 with TRBJ2-1; D is ambiguous. Trimming left V 6 bases short and J 5 bases short, with 12 bases between. The CDR3 covers 13 residues. CDR1 and CDR2 from the germline V gene are SGHRS and YFSETQ.